One and the same sample provided the 30 T cell receptor beta chains below, sequenced in a study of blood T cells in healthy people across ages. Using a J-beta primer mix together with a sample-barcoded 5' primer, a second PCR was run for roughly 6 to 12 cycles. TCRdb independently ran MiXCR on the 5' RACE reads; one entry per CDR3 protein. This table holds hundreds of thousands of distinct CDR3 sequences, about 55% found once. The material sequenced was blood. These receptors came from an elderly man in good health.

This chain links TRBV28 with TRBJ2-5; unclear D gene. Germline V gene lookup returns CDR1 MDHEN and CDR2 SYDVKM. V shed 6 bases and J shed 0 bases, with 14 bases lying between them. The CDR3 is made up of 15 amino acids. The CDR3 nucleotides read TGTGCCAGCAGGGCCGGCAGAGAGTACCAAGAGACCCAGTACTTC. Translation: CASRAGREYQETQYF.

V is TRBV5-1 and J is TRBJ2-1; the D gene is possibly TRBD1 (5 bases). Deletions cut 1 base from V and 6 bases from J, with 14 bases between. This CDR3 is built from 15 residues. Germline V CDR1 and CDR2: SGHRS, YFSETQ. This CDR3 is CASSLRRGQGNEQFF. CDR3 DNA: TGCGCCAGCAGCTTGAGAAGGGGCCAAGGCAATGAGCAGTTCTTC.

This clonotype was seen a handful of times. J is TRBJ1-2 and V is TRBV25-1; TRBD1 is a possible D gene (5 bases). Trimming pared 4 bases from V and 4 bases from J, leaving 22 bases between. Germline CDR1 MGHDK, CDR2 SYGVNS. This CDR3 region has 17 residues. The CDR3 DNA is TGTGCCAGCAGTGCCCCGGGGGTAGGGTTTTTCGCCTATGGCTACACCTTC. Translating it yields CASSAPGVGFFAYGYTF.

V gene TRBV29-1 combines with J gene TRBJ1-2; no clear D. Germline V CDR1 and CDR2: SQVTM, ANQGSEA. The CDR3 runs 11 residues. V dropped 0 bases and J dropped 8 bases, with 7 bases sitting between them. The CDR3 sequence is CSVEDAGGYTF. The CDR3 DNA reads TGCAGCGTTGAAGATGCGGGGGGCTACACCTTC.

The table lists this clonotype with a few counts. J is TRBJ2-4 and V is TRBV2; D is uncertain. The J call may be faulty, since TRBJ2-5 better matches the DNA end. Looked up from germline, CDR1 is SNHLY and CDR2 is FYNNEI. This CDR3 region has 13 residues. The CDR3 loop reads CASSNGRLETQYF. The CDR3 bases are TGTGCCAGTTCAAACGGACGGTTGGAGACCCAGTACTTC.

The V and J genes are TRBV6-2 or TRBV6-3 and TRBJ2-1; 9 bases are shared with TRBD2. Germline V CDR1 and CDR2: MNHEY, SVGEGT. CDR3 size: 15 residues. The V and J ends lost 4 bases and 8 bases, in that order; junction bases with no gene match: 9. CDR3 residues: CASSSLSGRWYEQFF. The DNA for the CDR3 is TGTGCCAGCAGTTCACTAAGCGGGAGGTGGTATGAGCAGTTCTTC.

This clonotype was detected once. The CDR3 nucleotides read TGTGCCAGCAGCTTAGGAGCGCAATACACAGATACGCAGTATTTT. It yields the protein CASSLGAQYTDTQYF. The chain is built from TRBV7-9 and TRBJ2-3; D remains ambiguous. CDR1 and CDR2 (germline): SEHNR, FQNEAQ (reference sequence). V lost 1 base, J lost 2 bases, and 10 bases lay in between. The CDR3 contains 15 residues.

J is TRBJ2-7 and V is TRBV2; TRBD1 might be the D (6 bases). CDR1 is SNHLY and CDR2 is FYNNEI in the germline V gene. The CDR3 sequence is 14 residues long. Deletions cut 6 bases from V and 1 base from J, with 13 bases between. The CDR3 DNA is TGTGCCAGCAGCAATTTTAGGGGGTCCTACGAGCAGTACTTC. This codes for CASSNFRGSYEQYF.

This clonotype was detected once. The J gene is TRBJ1-2, the V gene TRBV4-2; 7 positions agree with TRBD1. V was pared by 4 bases and J by 6 bases, with 5 bases of the junction left unmatched. This CDR3 has 13 amino acids. Germline V lookup: CDR1 LGHNA, CDR2 YNFKEQ. The CDR3 sequence is CASSLQGVDGYTF. The CDR3 bases are TGTGCCAGCAGCCTTCAGGGGGTGGATGGCTACACCTTC.

This chain uses TRBV10-3 with TRBJ1-3, with TRBD1 matching over 12 bases. J gave up 4 bases and V 7 bases, and 8 bases lay outside the gene matches. Germline lookup yields CDR1 ENHRY and CDR2 SYGVKD. The CDR3 sequence is 16 residues long. CDR3: CAIKTGDRGPGNTIYF. CDR3 in DNA: TGTGCCATCAAGACCGGGGACAGGGGGCCCGGAAACACCATATATTTT.

This clonotype was observed at least ten times. This sequence joins TRBV27 and TRBJ2-7, with TRBD2 matching over 8 bases. This CDR3 is built from 13 residues. V shed 8 bases and J 2 bases; nucleotides not matched to a gene: 5. Germline V CDR1 and CDR2: MNHEY, SMNVEV (reference sequence). CDR3 DNA sequence: TGTGCCAGCGGGACGGGGGGGACCTACGAGCAGTACTTC. Translation gives CASGTGGTYEQYF.

A note on this clonotype: Just one base apart from a much larger clone, this may be a read error. The V and J genes are TRBV7-3 and TRBJ2-7, with 10 bases fitting TRBD2. CDR1 SGHTA and CDR2 FQGTGA come from the germline V gene. The length of the CDR3 is 16 residues. Germline trimming cut 3 bases from V and 7 bases from J; bases unmatched to any gene: 12. CDR3 amino acids: CASSFTGTSAYNEQYF. The CDR3 DNA sequence: TGTGCCAGCAGCTTCACCGGGACTAGCGCGTACAATGAGCAGTACTTC. Looking up the rest from reference TRBV7-3 and TRBJ2-7 gives the full variable domain: GAGVSQTPSNKVTEKGKYVELRCDPISGHTALYWYRQSLGQGPEFLIYFQGTGAADDSGLPNDRFFAVRPEGSVSTLKIQRTERGDSAVYLCASSFTGTSAYNEQYFGPGTRLTVT.

The chain recombines TRBV3-1 with TRBJ2-7; D might be TRBD1 (5 bases). V lost 3 bases to trimming and J lost 2 bases, with 8 bases between them. This CDR3 is built from 13 residues. Germline CDR1 and CDR2: LGHDT and YNNKEL (reference sequence). CDR3 protein: CASSHEDTYEQYF. The CDR3 coding sequence is TGTGCCAGCAGCCATGAGGACACCTACGAGCAGTACTTC.

This clonotype was seen a few times. The chain combines TRBV29-1 with TRBJ2-6; D may be TRBD1 (5 bases). The CDR3 consists of 15 residues. Trimming cost V 4 bases and J 0 bases, with 10 bases left between them. CDR1 is SQVTM and CDR2 is ANQGSEA in the germline V gene. CDR3 sequence (DNA): TGCAGCGTTGGGACATTAGTCTCTGGGGCCAACGTCCTGACTTTC. Translated: CSVGTLVSGANVLTF.

The rearrangement uses TRBV5-1 and TRBJ2-4; no clear D. The end of the DNA fits TRBJ2-5 better, so the J call may be wrong. The germline V gene encodes CDR1 SGHRS and CDR2 YFSETQ. The CDR3 is 16 residues long. The CDR3: CASSGRPGRYQETQYF. Here the CDR3 DNA reads TGCGCCAGCAGCGGCCGGCCAGGCCGGTACCAAGAGACCCAGTACTTC.

This clonotype came up a few times. V is TRBV29-1 and J is TRBJ2-7, with 11 nucleotides matching TRBD2. CDR1 is SQVTM, CDR2 ANQGSEA, per germline. The CDR3 is made up of 14 amino acids. J was trimmed by 1 base and V by 6 bases; bases with no gene match: 5. CDR3 nucleotides: TGCAGCGTCCCGACTAGCGGGACGTCCTACGAGCAGTACTTC. Translation gives CSVPTSGTSYEQYF.

A few counts support this clonotype. The chain links TRBV7-2 to TRBJ2-5, with D uncertain. This CDR3 contains 13 residues. Trimming took off 3 bases at V and 11 bases at J, with 16 bases between the two ends. Germline loops: CDR1 SGHTA, CDR2 FQGNSA. CDR3 sequence (DNA): TGTGCCAGCAGCTTTAGCAGCTCGAGAGAGCAGTACTTC. Protein: CASSFSSSREQYF.

J is TRBJ1-5 and V is TRBV10-3; D is possibly TRBD1 (6 bases). The ends were cut back, 0 bases at V and 2 bases at J, with 8 bases in the middle. This CDR3 region has 15 residues. In germline, CDR1 is ENHRY, CDR2 SYGVKD. CDR3 region: CAISESGTRNQPQHF. The CDR3 DNA reads as TGTGCCATCAGTGAGTCCGGGACACGCAATCAGCCCCAGCATTTT.

The rearrangement links TRBV27 to TRBJ1-4; D is possibly TRBD1 (6 bases). The CDR3 has 14 residues. Trimming shortened V by 5 bases and J by 7 bases, and 14 bases separated the two germline ends. The V gene's germline CDR1 is MNHEY and CDR2 SMNVEV (reference sequence). CDR3 loop: CASSLQGGSEKLFF. CDR3 sequence (DNA): TGTGCCAGCAGTCTACAGGGAGGGAGTGAAAAACTGTTTTTT.

The rearrangement joins TRBV7-3 to TRBJ2-5; perhaps TRBD2 as D (6 bases). Germline assignment: CDR1 SGHTA and CDR2 FQGTGA. The CDR3 is 14 amino acids. V was trimmed by 1 base and J by 5 bases, leaving 11 bases between them. CDR3 sequence: CASSLSGEGETQYF. For the CDR3, the DNA is TGTGCCAGCAGCTTAAGCGGGGAAGGGGAGACCCAGTACTTC.

The genes are TRBV20-1 and TRBJ2-1; D is possibly TRBD1 or TRBD2 (6 bases each). Germline V gives CDR1 DFQATT, CDR2 SNEGSKA (reference sequence). There are 13 residues in the CDR3. V was shortened by 0 bases and J by 10 bases, with 13 bases between the two germline ends. The CDR3 nucleotides are TGCAGTGCTAGAGACCCGGGGGCAACCGAGCAGTTCTTC. It encodes CSARDPGATEQFF.

This clonotype has only a few counts. This sequence joins TRBV5-1 and TRBJ2-7, with TRBD1 matching over 11 bases. Germline CDR1 is SGHRS and CDR2 is YFSETQ. The CDR3 contains 12 residues. The J segment lost 10 bases and the V segment lost 4 bases, leaving 4 bases of the junction unmatched. The CDR3 sequence: CASSTGQGAQYF. The CDR3 bases are TGCGCCAGCAGCACAGGACAGGGGGCACAGTACTTC.

This clonotype was seen more than once but under ten times. The rearrangement joins TRBV29-1 to TRBJ2-5, with no clear D. The J call may be incorrect, as the DNA end agrees better with TRBJ2-7. Looked up from germline, CDR1 is SQVTM and CDR2 is ANQGSEA. The CDR3 is made up of 11 amino acids. The CDR3 nucleotides read TGCAGCGTTGCCTATGGAGACGAGCAGTACTTC. Translated, it gives CSVAYGDEQYF.

This chain links TRBV2 with TRBJ2-1; the match to TRBD2 covers 9 bases. CDR1 and CDR2 (germline): SNHLY, FYNNEI. The ends lost 9 bases at V and 9 bases at J; junction bases unmatched: 3. This CDR3 is built from 11 residues. The DNA of the CDR3 is TGTGCCAGTTCGACTAGCGGTGAGCAGTTCTTC. Its translation is CASSTSGEQFF.

The count of this clonotype is one. The chain links TRBV7-2 to TRBJ1-1; D is unclear. Trimming shortened V by 7 bases and J by 0 bases, and 9 bases separated the two germline ends. CDR3 size: 13 residues. Germline assignment: CDR1 SGHTA and CDR2 FQGNSA. CDR3 DNA: TGTGCCAGCACCTCTTACATGAACACTGAAGCTTTCTTT. This gives the protein CASTSYMNTEAFF. Filled out from reference TRBV7-2 and TRBJ1-1, the complete variable domain reads GAGVSQSPSNKVTEKGKDVELRCDPISGHTALYWYRQSLGQGLEFLIYFQGNSAPDKSGLPSDRFSAERTGGSVSTLTIQRTQQEDSAVYLCASTSYMNTEAFFGQGTRLTVV.

This clonotype appeared a single time. The chain recombines TRBV5-1 with TRBJ2-1, with 7 bases that match TRBD2. The V gene end was trimmed by 3 bases and the J gene end by 9 bases; junction bases not matched to a gene: 12. Per the germline V gene, CDR1 is SGHRS and CDR2 is YFSETQ. The CDR3 consists of 15 residues. The CDR3 reads CASSWGGLPSGEQFF. The DNA of the CDR3 is TGCGCCAGCAGCTGGGGGGGACTTCCGTCGGGTGAGCAGTTCTTC.

CDR3 loop: CASSPQTEYGYTF. In nucleotides, the CDR3 is TGTGCCAGCAGCCCACAGACAGAATATGGCTACACCTTC. The chain links TRBV7-9 to TRBJ1-2; tentative D call: TRBD1 (5 bases). This CDR3 contains 13 residues. CDR1 is SEHNR and CDR2 is FQNEAQ in the germline V gene (reference sequence). Trimming took 5 bases from V and 5 from J, leaving 12 bases between them. The full variable domain, in which reference TRBV7-9 and TRBJ1-2 provide the parts outside the CDR3, is DTGVSQNPRHKITKRGQNVTFRCDPISEHNRLYWYRQTLGQGPEFLTYFQNEAQLEKSRLLSDRFSAERPKGSFSTLEIQRTEQGDSAMYLCASSPQTEYGYTFGSGTRLTVV.

The J gene is TRBJ2-4, the V gene TRBV20-1, with 14 positions matching TRBD2. The CDR3 runs to 18 residues. V shed 3 bases, J shed 1 base, and the junction held 8 bases outside the gene matches. Germline CDR1 is DFQATT and CDR2 is SNEGSKA (reference sequence). CDR3 amino acids: CSASSGTSGSRAKNIQYF. The CDR3 DNA reads as TGCAGTGCTAGCAGCGGGACTAGCGGGAGTCGGGCCAAAAACATTCAGTACTTC.

To note about this clonotype: A much larger clonotype is one base distant, so this may be a read error. The CDR3 loop reads CASSLGGWSYNEQFF. As DNA, the CDR3 is TGTGCCAGCAGCTTAGGGGGGTGGTCCTACAATGAGCAGTTCTTC. The rearrangement uses TRBV7-2 and TRBJ2-1; the D call may be TRBD1 or TRBD2 (5 bases each). The CDR3 spans 15 residues. The V end was cut by 1 base, the J end by 1 base, with 8 bases between. The germline V gene has CDR1 SGHTA and CDR2 FQGNSA. Drawing the rest from reference TRBV7-2 and TRBJ2-1, the complete variable domain is GAGVSQSPSNKVTEKGKDVELRCDPISGHTALYWYRQSLGQGLEFLIYFQGNSAPDKSGLPSDRFSAERTGGSVSTLTIQRTQQEDSAVYLCASSLGGWSYNEQFFGPGTRLTVL.

The V gene is TRBV5-6, the J gene TRBJ1-2, with TRBD1 matching over 8 bases. The CDR3 has 13 residues. Looked up from germline, CDR1 is SGHDT and CDR2 is YYEEEE. Trimming at V came to 2 bases and at J to 8 bases, leaving 5 bases not matched to a gene. The CDR3 sequence: CASSFQTGGGYTF. CDR3 sequence (DNA): TGTGCCAGCAGCTTCCAAACAGGGGGGGGCTACACCTTC.